A single sample is the source of the 22 T cell receptor beta chains below, sequenced in a study of blood T cell dynamics during melanoma immunotherapy. Produced via immunoSEQ multiplex PCR; TCRdb's table is partial and in-frame only. This sample has roughly 29,000 clones; roughly 88% occur once, and the top ten carry 10%. Time point meaning: week 3, after first cycle of checkpoint inhibitor. The sequencing used blood, collected from a patient treated with checkpoint blockade. These receptors came from a human donor with melanoma.

The chain uses TRBV10-1 and TRBJ2-1; D is perhaps TRBD2 (5 bases). The CDR3 is 13 amino acids. Germline CDR1 is WNHNN and CDR2 is SYGVQD (reference sequence). Between the trimmed V and J ends, which lost 4 bases and 6 bases, there was a span of 10 bases. In nucleotides, the CDR3 is TGCGCCAGCAGTGCCCCGGGGAGCAATGAGCAGTTCTTC. Translating gives CASSAPGSNEQFF.

This clone has just one count. The chain joins TRBV28 to TRBJ1-2; no clear D. CDR1 is MDHEN and CDR2 is SYDVKM in the germline V gene. CDR3 length equals 15 residues. V lost 6 bases and J lost 2, with 16 bases in between. This CDR3 reads CASSLATGLNYGYTF. CDR3 DNA: TGTGCCAGCAGCCTCGCTACGGGGTTAAACTATGGCTACACCTTC.

This clone was counted between two and nine times. The chain combines TRBV10-3 with TRBJ2-5, with 13 bases fitting TRBD2. CDR1 ENHRY and CDR2 SYGVKD come from the germline V gene. The CDR3 is made up of 15 amino acids. V shed 5 bases and J 1 base; nucleotides not matched to a gene: 1. The CDR3 nucleotides read TGTGCCATCAGTCGACTAGCGGGAGGCCAAGAGACCCAGTACTTC. This codes for CAISRLAGGQETQYF.

The V gene is TRBV5-1, the J gene TRBJ2-7; 11 nucleotides agree with TRBD1. V dropped 6 bases and J dropped 3; count of bases not matched to a gene: 8. The CDR3 runs to 15 residues. Per the germline V gene, CDR1 is SGHRS and CDR2 is YFSETQ. The CDR3 loop is CASNPGTGGFYEQYF. The CDR3 DNA reads TGCGCCAGCAACCCCGGGACAGGGGGTTTCTACGAGCAGTACTTC.

The rearrangement links TRBV6-1 to TRBJ2-7, with D unresolved. The CDR3 runs 11 residues. Germline CDR1 reads MNHNS; CDR2 reads SASEGT. V lost 6 bases and J lost 1, with 4 bases in between. CDR3 sequence (DNA): TGTGCCAGCAGCCCTTCCTACGAGCAGTACTTC. Translation: CASSPSYEQYF.

This rearrangement joins TRBV7-9 to TRBJ1-5, with D possibly being TRBD1 (6 bases). The CDR3 has 17 residues. The V gene lost 7 bases and the J gene lost 4 bases, with 23 bases spanning the gap. Germline CDR1 reads SEHNR; CDR2 reads FQNEAQ (reference sequence). The CDR3 here is CASTQWPLDSPNQPQHF. CDR3 nucleotides: TGTGCCAGCACCCAGTGGCCCCTGGACAGCCCAAATCAGCCCCAGCATTTT.

The sample holds a few counts of this clone. This rearrangement joins TRBV19 to TRBJ2-1; TRBD1 matches 9 bases. With 3 bases clipped from V and 6 bases from J, the junction kept 9 bases outside the gene matches. CDR1 LNHDA and CDR2 SQIVND come from the germline V gene (reference sequence). The CDR3 is 16 residues long. The CDR3 spells CASSIGPGQGSNEQFF. CDR3 nucleotides: TGTGCCAGTAGTATTGGGCCGGGACAGGGTAGCAATGAGCAGTTCTTC.

The chain recombines TRBV29-1 with TRBJ2-1; 9 positions match TRBD1. V was pared by 4 bases and J by 7 bases, with 11 bases of the junction left unmatched. The CDR3 spans 15 residues. The germline V gene has CDR1 SQVTM and CDR2 ANQGSEA. The CDR3 reads CSVAGTGSRENEQFF. The CDR3 region has the DNA TGCAGCGTTGCCGGGACAGGGTCACGGGAAAATGAGCAGTTCTTC.

The chain is built from TRBV29-1 and TRBJ2-7, with D tentatively TRBD2 (6 bases). CDR1 SQVTM and CDR2 ANQGSEA come from the germline V gene. V lost 7 bases and J lost 3, with 16 bases in between. The CDR3 is 13 residues long. Here the CDR3 reads CSADTKGGYEQYF. The CDR3 region has the DNA TGCAGCGCCGATACGAAGGGAGGCTACGAGCAGTACTTC.

Comments on this clone: An end of the junction differs from the germline gene, which may be a read error. This chain connects TRBV5-1 to TRBJ2-7; TRBD2 might be the D (6 bases). Germline V gene sequence: CDR1 SGHRS, CDR2 YFSETQ. The CDR3 consists of 14 residues. The CDR3 DNA reads TGCGCCAGCAGTCCGGAGCTGGGGGGTTACGGGCAGTACTTC. It yields the protein CASSPELGGYGQYF.

The rearrangement links TRBV6-5 to TRBJ1-1; maybe TRBD1 (5 bases). V was shortened by 2 bases and J by 3 bases, with 10 bases between the two germline ends. Germline lookup yields CDR1 MNHEY and CDR2 SVGAGI. There are 14 residues in the CDR3. The CDR3 reads CASSYGGAHTEAFF. The CDR3 DNA reads TGTGCCAGCAGTTACGGCGGGGCGCACACTGAAGCTTTCTTT.

The chain joins TRBV10-1 to TRBJ1-1; TRBD1 matches 8 bases. The CDR3 is 16 residues long. Germline V lookup: CDR1 WNHNN, CDR2 SYGVQD (reference sequence). Trimming took 2 bases from V and 2 from J; bases not matched to a gene: 7. The CDR3: CASSEIQGQANTEAFF. CDR3 nucleotides: TGCGCCAGCAGTGAGATCCAGGGACAGGCAAACACTGAAGCTTTCTTT.

The V and J genes are TRBV6-1 and TRBJ2-1, with D hard to call. V gave up 3 bases and J gave up 1 base, with 10 bases separating them. This CDR3 spans 15 amino acids. CDR1 MNHNS and CDR2 SASEGT come from the germline V gene. For the CDR3, the DNA is TGTGCCAGCAGTGATTTGTTTTTATCCTACAATGAGCAGTTCTTC. It encodes CASSDLFLSYNEQFF.

This chain connects TRBV10-3 to TRBJ1-1; TRBD1 is a possible D gene (5 bases). Germline V gene lookup returns CDR1 ENHRY and CDR2 SYGVKD. Deletions cut 8 bases from V and 0 bases from J, with 10 bases between. The CDR3 consists of 13 residues. The CDR3 region is CAIEGRMNTEAFF. CDR3 coding DNA: TGTGCCATCGAGGGACGGATGAACACTGAAGCTTTCTTT.

The sample holds one count of this clone. V usage is TRBV6-1 and J usage is TRBJ1-5, with a weak D call TRBD1 (5 bases). CDR3 length: 15 residues. CDR1 is MNHNS and CDR2 is SASEGT in the germline V gene. V lost 0 bases and J 3 bases, leaving 9 bases between the germline ends. In nucleotides, the CDR3 is TGTGCCAGCAGTGAAGCGCTGGGGGACAATCAGCCCCAGCATTTT. This translates into CASSEALGDNQPQHF.

The chain couples TRBV6-6 to TRBJ1-1, with TRBD1 matching 7 bases. The CDR3 runs to 14 residues. The V and J ends lost 6 bases and 5 bases, in that order; junction bases with no gene match: 9. Germline-derived CDR1 and CDR2 are MNHNY and SVGAGI (reference sequence). The CDR3 bases are TGTGCCAGCAGCTACAAGGGGGCTTGGACTGAAGCTTTCTTT. This codes for CASSYKGAWTEAFF.

This clone is medium-sized in the sample. The chain recombines TRBV7-6 with TRBJ2-2; TRBD1 matches at 7 bases. Germline values: CDR1 SGHVS, CDR2 FNYEAQ. V dropped 0 bases and J dropped 0; count of bases not matched to a gene: 7. The CDR3 length is 18 residues. CDR3 coding DNA: TGTGCCAGCAGCTTAGCGCTACCAGGGGGAACGAACACCGGGGAGCTGTTTTTT. It translates to CASSLALPGGTNTGELFF.

The rearrangement uses TRBV28 and TRBJ1-5, with 8 nucleotides matching TRBD1. The CDR3 runs to 14 residues. Germline V lookup: CDR1 MDHEN, CDR2 SYDVKM. Trimming removed 2 bases from V and 5 bases from J; junction bases left unmatched: 2. In DNA, the CDR3 is TGTGCCAGCAGTTTAGGACAGGGATATCAGCCCCAGCATTTT. Its translation is CASSLGQGYQPQHF.

The chain links TRBV6-5 to TRBJ2-7; 8 bases fit TRBD2. The CDR3 loop spans 14 amino acids. Germline V gene data show CDR1 as MNHEY and CDR2 as SVGAGI. Trimming took 5 bases from V and 1 from J; bases not matched to a gene: 4. Written as DNA, the CDR3 is TGTGCCAGCAGTCCCGGGACTAGGTCCTACGAGCAGTACTTC. It specifies CASSPGTRSYEQYF.

This rearrangement joins TRBV4-1 to TRBJ2-2; D call uncertain. V lost 2 bases to trimming and J lost 0 bases, with 10 bases between them. This CDR3 has 16 amino acids. Germline CDR1 MGHRA, CDR2 YSYEKL. The chain's CDR3 is CASSQLAAPNTGELFF. The CDR3 DNA reads TGCGCCAGCAGCCAACTGGCGGCCCCGAACACCGGGGAGCTGTTTTTT.

The CDR3 protein is CASMDRVVTDTQYF. The DNA for the CDR3 is TGTGCCAGCATGGACAGGGTGGTCACAGATACGCAGTATTTT. J is TRBJ2-3 and V is TRBV11-1, with TRBD1 matching 8 bases. The V segment lost 7 bases and the J segment 2 bases; nucleotides outside the gene matches: 5. This CDR3 has 14 amino acids. CDR1 and CDR2 from the germline V gene are SGHAT and FQDESV (reference sequence).

The rearrangement uses TRBV29-1 and TRBJ2-1, with D maybe TRBD2 (5 bases). The V gene's germline CDR1 is SQVTM and CDR2 ANQGSEA. The V and J ends lost 2 bases and 6 bases respectively, with 8 bases between them. CDR3 size: 12 residues. The CDR3 spells CSVELAGNEQFF. Written as DNA, the CDR3 is TGCAGCGTTGAACTGGCGGGCAATGAGCAGTTCTTC.